Listed here is a single T cell receptor (beta chain). This sample was taken from a study of T cell responses to AZD1222 COVID-19 vaccine. Repertoires were generated with immunoSEQ multiplex PCR, while TCRdb's copy carries only in-frame clones and drops some. In the table there are around 140,000 clones, 80% to 95% of which are singletons. CDR3 length: 15 residues. CDR1 is MDHEN and CDR2 is SYDVKM in the germline V gene. Trimming cost V 7 bases and J 4 bases, with 19 bases left between them. Sample: peripheral blood, taken on day 0 of MenACWY control vaccination. This sequence originates from an adult in good health. This chain links TRBV28 with TRBJ1-2; D is undetermined. CDR3 DNA: TGTGCCAGCAACAAAGGTGTCGGTTACGTCTATGGCTACACCTTC. It encodes CASNKGVGYVYGYTF.